The clone carrying this T cell receptor (beta chain) was found many times. What it binds is not known. These data originate in a study of regulatory T cells in long-lasting Graves disease. Per germline, CDR1 MDHEN and CDR2 SYDVKM. With V trimmed by 5 bases and J by 5 bases, 5 bases remained unmatched. The CDR3 consists of 13 residues. Documented time point: persistent/refractory GD, antithyroid drugs over 5 years with positive TRAb. Researchers made the TCR library from RNA that was extracted from PBMCs. The authors diagnosed Graves' disease using American Thyroid Association guidelines. Findings of the study overall: Only peripheral blood was studied, not thyroid tissue. Persistent cases favored TRBV28, TRBJ1-2 and TRBJ2-5.

The authors built TCR beta libraries using iRepertoire HTBI primers and Arm-PCR of CDR3 regions. Each CDR3 protein gets one entry after TCRdb re-called the multiplex PCR reads with MiXCR. The data contain around 450,000 distinct CDR3 sequences, 20% to 25% of them singletons. The rearrangement joins TRBV28 to TRBJ1-1, with 7 bases fitting TRBD1. This TCR was sampled from a female donor with Graves disease. Sequencing used peripheral blood mononuclear cells (PBMCs), obtained when the disease was refractory, from a patient treated with antithyroid drugs. The chain's CDR3 is CASSPTGWTEAFF. The CDR3, as DNA: TGTGCCAGCAGTCCGACAGGGTGGACTGAAGCTTTCTTT.